Reported below is one T cell receptor (beta chain). Per the original data handling: Reference gene primer amplification in the assay estimated nucleated cell counts. Sequenced by immunoSEQ multiplex PCR; TCRdb stores in-frame clones only, minus some. The V and J calls and the clone size are those of that table, but D and trimming were determined from the DNA. The top ten clones hold around 3% of a sample with about 360,000 clones, approximately 86% of them seen once. The entry originates in a study of blood T cell repertoires in COVID-19. Study-wide context: The study drew acute and convalescent COVID-19 samples from the United States, Italy and Spain. PBMCs, B-cell-depleted T cells, or T cells were the source of the cDNA or gDNA that made up the material.

Germline V lookup: CDR1 KGHSY, CDR2 FQNENV. The CDR3 loop spans 14 amino acids. The ends were cut back, 1 base at V and 8 bases at J, with 14 bases in the middle. The sample was peripheral blood. This chain uses TRBV16 with TRBJ1-2, with D unresolved. This sequence was found in a human donor in a cohort sampled during active COVID-19. This chain's CDR3 is CASSQLDLPQGYTF. CDR3 nucleotides: TGTGCCAGCAGCCAATTAGACCTTCCACAGGGCTACACCTTC. The full variable domain, with the rest looked up from reference TRBV16 and TRBJ1-2, is GEEVAQTPKHLVRGEGQKAKLYCAPIKGHSYVFWYQQVLKNEFKFLISFQNENVFDETGMPKERFSAKCLPNSPCSLEIQATKLEDSAVYFCASSQLDLPQGYTFGSGTRLTVV.